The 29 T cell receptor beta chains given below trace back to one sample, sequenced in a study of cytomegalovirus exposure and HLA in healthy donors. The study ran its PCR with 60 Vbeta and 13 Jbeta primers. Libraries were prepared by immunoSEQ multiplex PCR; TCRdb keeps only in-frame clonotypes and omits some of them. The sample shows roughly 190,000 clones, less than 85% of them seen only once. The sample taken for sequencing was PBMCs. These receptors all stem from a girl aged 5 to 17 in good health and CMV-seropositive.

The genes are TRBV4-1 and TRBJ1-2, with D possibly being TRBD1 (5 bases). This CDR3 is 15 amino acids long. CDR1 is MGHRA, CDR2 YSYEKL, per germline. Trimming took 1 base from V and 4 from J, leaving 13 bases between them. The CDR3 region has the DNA TGCGCCAGCAGCCAAGTCGGCAGGGTAAGCTATGGCTACACCTTC. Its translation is CASSQVGRVSYGYTF.

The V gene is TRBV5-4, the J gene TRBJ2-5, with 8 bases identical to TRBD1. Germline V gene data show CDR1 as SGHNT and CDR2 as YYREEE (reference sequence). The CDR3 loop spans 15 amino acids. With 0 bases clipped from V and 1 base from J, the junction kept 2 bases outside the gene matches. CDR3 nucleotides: TGTGCCAGCAGCTTGGGACAGGGGATCCAAGAGACCCAGTACTTC. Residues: CASSLGQGIQETQYF.

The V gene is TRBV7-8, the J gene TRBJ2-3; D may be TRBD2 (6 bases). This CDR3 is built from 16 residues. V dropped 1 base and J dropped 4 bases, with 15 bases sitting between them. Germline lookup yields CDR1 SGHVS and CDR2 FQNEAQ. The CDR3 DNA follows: TGTGCCAGCAGCTTAGTCGTGACTAGAGGGCCAGATACGCAGTATTTT. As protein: CASSLVVTRGPDTQYF.

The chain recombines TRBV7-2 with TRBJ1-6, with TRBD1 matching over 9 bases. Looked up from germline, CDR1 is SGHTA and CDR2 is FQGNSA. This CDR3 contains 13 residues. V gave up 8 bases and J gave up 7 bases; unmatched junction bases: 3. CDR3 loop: CASHDRGNSPLHF. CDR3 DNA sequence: TGTGCCAGCCACGACAGGGGGAATTCACCCCTCCACTTT.

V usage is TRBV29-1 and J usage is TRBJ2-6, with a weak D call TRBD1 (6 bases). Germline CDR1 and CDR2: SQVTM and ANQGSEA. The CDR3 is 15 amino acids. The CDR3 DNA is TGCAGTGTAGGCTTAGGGGGCTCTGGGGCCAACGTCCTGACTTTC. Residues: CSVGLGGSGANVLTF.

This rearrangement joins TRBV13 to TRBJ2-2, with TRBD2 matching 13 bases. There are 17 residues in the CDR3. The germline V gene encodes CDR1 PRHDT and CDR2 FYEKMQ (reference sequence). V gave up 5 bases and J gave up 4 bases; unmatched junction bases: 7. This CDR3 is CASSERLAGGPTGELFF. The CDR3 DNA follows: TGTGCCAGCAGCGAGCGACTAGCGGGGGGTCCCACCGGGGAGCTGTTTTTT.

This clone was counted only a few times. DNA for the CDR3: TGTGCCAGCAGCTTGGACGGGGGGGCTAGCACAGATACGCAGTATTTT. Translating gives CASSLDGGASTDTQYF. The chain joins TRBV11-3 to TRBJ2-3, with 8 nucleotides matching TRBD2. Germline V gene data show CDR1 as SGHNT and CDR2 as YENEEA. J gave up 0 bases and V 3 bases, and 5 bases lay outside the gene matches. This CDR3 spans 16 amino acids.

The CDR3 reads CASSRLAGGSYEQYF. The CDR3 DNA sequence: TGTGCCAGCTCACGCCTAGCGGGGGGATCCTACGAGCAGTACTTC. This chain uses TRBV18 with TRBJ2-7; 11 nucleotides line up with TRBD2. Germline V gene lookup returns CDR1 KGHSH and CDR2 LQKENI. CDR3 size: 15 residues. J gave up 1 base and V 4 bases, and 3 bases lay outside the gene matches.

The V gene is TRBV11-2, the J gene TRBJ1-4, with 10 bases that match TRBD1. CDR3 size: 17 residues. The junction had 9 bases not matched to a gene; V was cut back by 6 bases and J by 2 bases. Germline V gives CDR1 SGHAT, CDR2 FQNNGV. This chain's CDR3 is CASSTETGGLTNEKLFF. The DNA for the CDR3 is TGTGCCAGCAGTACCGAGACAGGGGGCTTGACTAATGAAAAACTGTTTTTT. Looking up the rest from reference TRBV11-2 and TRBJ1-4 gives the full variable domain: EAGVAQSPRYKIIEKRQSVAFWCNPISGHATLYWYQQILGQGPKLLIQFQNNGVVDDSQLPKDRFSAERLKGVDSTLKIQPAKLEDSAVYLCASSTETGGLTNEKLFFGSGTQLSVL.

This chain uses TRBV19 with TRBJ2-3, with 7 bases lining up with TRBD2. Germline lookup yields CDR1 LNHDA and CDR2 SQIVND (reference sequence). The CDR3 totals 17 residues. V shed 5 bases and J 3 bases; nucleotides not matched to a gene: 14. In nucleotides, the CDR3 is TGTGCCAGTAGTCCGAACACCCTAGTGGGGGGGACAGATACGCAGTATTTT. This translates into CASSPNTLVGGTDTQYF.

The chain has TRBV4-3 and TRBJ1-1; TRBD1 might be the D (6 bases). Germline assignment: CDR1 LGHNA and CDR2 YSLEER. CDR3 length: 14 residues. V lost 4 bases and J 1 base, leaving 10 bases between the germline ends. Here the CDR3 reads CASSPETGNTEAFF. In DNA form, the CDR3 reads TGCGCCAGCAGCCCAGAGACAGGGAACACTGAAGCTTTCTTT.

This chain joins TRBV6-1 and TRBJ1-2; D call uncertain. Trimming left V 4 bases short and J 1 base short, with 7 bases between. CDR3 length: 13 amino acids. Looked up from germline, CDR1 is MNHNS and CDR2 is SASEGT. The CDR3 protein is CASSGQVNYGYTF. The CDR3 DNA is TGTGCCAGCAGTGGGCAGGTTAACTATGGCTACACCTTC.

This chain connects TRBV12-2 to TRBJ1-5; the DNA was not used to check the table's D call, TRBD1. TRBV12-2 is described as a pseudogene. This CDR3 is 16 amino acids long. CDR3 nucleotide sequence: TGTGCAAGTCGCAGAGGACAGGGCACTTTCAATCAGCCCCAGCATTTT. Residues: CASRRGQGTFNQPQHF.

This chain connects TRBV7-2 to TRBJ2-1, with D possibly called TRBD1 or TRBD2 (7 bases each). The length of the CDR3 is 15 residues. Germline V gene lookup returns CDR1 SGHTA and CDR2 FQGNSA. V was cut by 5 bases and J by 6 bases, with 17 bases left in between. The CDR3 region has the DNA TGTGCCAGCAGCCTAGGGAGGGGGCTCCTCAATGAGCAGTTCTTC. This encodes CASSLGRGLLNEQFF.

In nucleotides, the CDR3 is TGTGCCAGCAGCATAGAACAGGTGCGCAATCAGCCCCAGCATTTT. Amino acid sequence: CASSIEQVRNQPQHF. The chain uses TRBV21-1 and TRBJ1-5; whether TRBD1, the table's D call, matches the DNA was not checked. TRBV21-1 represents a pseudogene. The CDR3 is made up of 15 amino acids.

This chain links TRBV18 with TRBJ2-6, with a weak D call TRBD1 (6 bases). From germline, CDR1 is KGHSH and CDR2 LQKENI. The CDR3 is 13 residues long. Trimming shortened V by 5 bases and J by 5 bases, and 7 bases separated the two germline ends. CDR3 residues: CASSTGRANVLTF. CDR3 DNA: TGTGCCAGCTCAACAGGGAGGGCCAACGTCCTGACTTTC.

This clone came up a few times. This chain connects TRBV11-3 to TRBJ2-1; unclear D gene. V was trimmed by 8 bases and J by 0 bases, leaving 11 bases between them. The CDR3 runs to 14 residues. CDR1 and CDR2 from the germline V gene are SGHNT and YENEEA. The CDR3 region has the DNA TGTGCCAGCGCGCCACGGAGCTCCTACAATGAGCAGTTCTTC. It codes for CASAPRSSYNEQFF.

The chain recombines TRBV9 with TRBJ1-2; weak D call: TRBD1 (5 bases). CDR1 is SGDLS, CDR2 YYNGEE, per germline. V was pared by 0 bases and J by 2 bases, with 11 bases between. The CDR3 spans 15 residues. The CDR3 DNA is TGTGCCAGCAGCGTAGATCCAGGGAAGAACTATGGCTACACCTTC. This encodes CASSVDPGKNYGYTF.

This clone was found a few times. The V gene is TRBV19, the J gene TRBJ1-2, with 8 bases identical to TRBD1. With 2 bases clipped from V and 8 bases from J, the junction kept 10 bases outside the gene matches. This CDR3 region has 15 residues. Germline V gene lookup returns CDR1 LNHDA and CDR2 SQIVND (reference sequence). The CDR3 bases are TGTGCCAGTAGTATAACCCTAACAGGGGGGTTCGGCTACACCTTC. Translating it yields CASSITLTGGFGYTF.

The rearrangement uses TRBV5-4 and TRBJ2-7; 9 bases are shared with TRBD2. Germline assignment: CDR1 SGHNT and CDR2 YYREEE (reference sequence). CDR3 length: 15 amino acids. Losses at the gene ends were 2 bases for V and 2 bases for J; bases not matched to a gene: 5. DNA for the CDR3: TGTGCCAGCAGCTTCCCTAGCGGGGACACCTACGAGCAGTACTTC. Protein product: CASSFPSGDTYEQYF.

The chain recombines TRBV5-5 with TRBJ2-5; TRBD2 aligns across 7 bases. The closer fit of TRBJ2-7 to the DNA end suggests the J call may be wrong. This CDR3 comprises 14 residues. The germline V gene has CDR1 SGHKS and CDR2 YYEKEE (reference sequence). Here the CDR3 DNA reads TGTGCCAGCAGCTTCCCCGAGCGGGGCTACGAGCAGTACTTC. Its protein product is CASSFPERGYEQYF.

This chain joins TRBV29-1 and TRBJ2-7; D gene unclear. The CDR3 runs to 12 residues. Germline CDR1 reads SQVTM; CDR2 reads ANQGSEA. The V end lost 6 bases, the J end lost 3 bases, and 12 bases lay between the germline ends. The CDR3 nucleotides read TGCAGCGTCCGATCCCCAGGCTACGAGCAGTACTTC. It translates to CSVRSPGYEQYF.

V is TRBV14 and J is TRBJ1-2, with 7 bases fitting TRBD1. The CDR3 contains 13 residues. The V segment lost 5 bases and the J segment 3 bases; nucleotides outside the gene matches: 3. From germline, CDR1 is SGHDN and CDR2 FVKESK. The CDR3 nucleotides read TGTGCCAGCAGCAAGGGACAGTACTATGGCTACACCTTC. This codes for CASSKGQYYGYTF. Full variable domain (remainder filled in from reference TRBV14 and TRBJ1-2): EAGVTQFPSHSVIEKGQTVTLRCDPISGHDNLYWYRRVMGKEIKFLLHFVKESKQDESGMPNNRFLAERTGGTYSTLKVQPAELEDSGVYFCASSKGQYYGYTFGSGTRLTVV.

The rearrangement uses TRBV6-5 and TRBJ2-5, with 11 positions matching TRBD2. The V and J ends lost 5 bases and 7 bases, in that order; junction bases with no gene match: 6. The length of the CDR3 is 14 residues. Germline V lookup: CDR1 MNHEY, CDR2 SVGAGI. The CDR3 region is CASSSRLAGGTQYF. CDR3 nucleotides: TGTGCCAGCAGTAGTCGCCTAGCGGGGGGGACCCAGTACTTC.

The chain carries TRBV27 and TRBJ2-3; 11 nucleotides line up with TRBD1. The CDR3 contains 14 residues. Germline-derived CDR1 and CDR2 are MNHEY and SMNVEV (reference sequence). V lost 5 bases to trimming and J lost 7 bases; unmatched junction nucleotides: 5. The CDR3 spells CASSPDRGQNTQYF. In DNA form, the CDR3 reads TGTGCCAGCAGTCCGGACAGGGGGCAAAATACGCAGTATTTT.

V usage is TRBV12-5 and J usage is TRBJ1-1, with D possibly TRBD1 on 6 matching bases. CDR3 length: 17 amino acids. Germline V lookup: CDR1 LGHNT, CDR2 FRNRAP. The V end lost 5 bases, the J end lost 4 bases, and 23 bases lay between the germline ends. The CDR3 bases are TGTGCTAGTGGTCTTCCGGACCTCGAGGGGGGGGGCACTGAAGCTTTCTTT. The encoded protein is CASGLPDLEGGGTEAFF.

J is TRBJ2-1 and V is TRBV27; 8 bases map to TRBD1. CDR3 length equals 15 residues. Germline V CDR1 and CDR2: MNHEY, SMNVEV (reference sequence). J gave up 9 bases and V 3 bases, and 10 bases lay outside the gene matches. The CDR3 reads CASSFYVGQGSEQFF. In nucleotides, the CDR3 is TGTGCCAGCAGTTTCTACGTCGGACAGGGAAGTGAGCAGTTCTTC.

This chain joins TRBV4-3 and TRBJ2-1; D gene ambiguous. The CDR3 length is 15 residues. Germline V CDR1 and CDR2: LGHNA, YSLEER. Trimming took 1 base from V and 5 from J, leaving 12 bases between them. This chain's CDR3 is CASSQGLTPNNEQFF. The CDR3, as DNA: TGCGCCAGCAGCCAAGGACTGACCCCTAACAATGAGCAGTTCTTC.

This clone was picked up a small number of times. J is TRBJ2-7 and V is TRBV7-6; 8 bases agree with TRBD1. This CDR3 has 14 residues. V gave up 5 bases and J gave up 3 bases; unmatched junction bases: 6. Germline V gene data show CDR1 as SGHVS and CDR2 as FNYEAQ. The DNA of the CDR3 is TGTGCCAGCAGCACGACAGGGGCGATCTACGAGCAGTACTTC. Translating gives CASSTTGAIYEQYF.